A selection of T cell receptor beta chains follows, all from one sample in a study of T-cell memory formation after mild COVID-19. A single record per CDR3 protein comes from TCRdb applying MiXCR to the 5' RACE reads. Among more than 450,000 distinct CDR3 sequences, about a sixth were seen once, and the ten largest hold more than 10%. The sequenced sample consisted of PBMCs or a T cell subset sorted from them (not recorded which). The source of these receptors is an adult woman who had mild COVID-19 (a few samples of this study predate the infection). Cell type and time point are not known. The CDR3 runs from the conserved cysteine through the conserved F or W. The D gene is left open where the match is weak. Size tells how often a clone was seen (once, few, many) or the class of an expanded clone, and some rows leave it out.

17	TRBJ1-4	TRBV5-1	.	TRBD1	CASSRGQGAIGNEKLFF	TGCGCCAGCAGCCGCGGACAGGGGGCTATCGGTAATGAAAAACTGTTTTTT
12	TRBJ2-1	TRBV11-1	few	.	CASSSGRREQFF	TGTGCCAGCAGCTCCGGACGCCGGGAGCAGTTCTTC
16	TRBJ1-1	TRBV7-9	few	.	CASSSRTVPGATEAFF	TGTGCCAGCAGCTCTCGGACGGTACCGGGGGCCACTGAAGCTTTCTTT
17	TRBJ2-1	TRBV12-3/TRBV12-4	.	TRBD2	CASSKKAPGLAGDEQFF	TGTGCCAGCAGTAAAAAGGCGCCGGGACTAGCTGGCGATGAGCAGTTCTTC
14	TRBJ2-3	TRBV29-1	few	TRBD1	CSVQGVSSTDTQYF	TGCAGCGTTCAGGGGGTATCTAGCACAGATACGCAGTATTTT
15	TRBJ1-1	TRBV5-1	once	.	CASSPRGETNTEAFF	TGCGCCAGCAGCCCGAGGGGGGAGACGAACACTGAAGCTTTCTTT
15	TRBJ2-7	TRBV4-2	.	.	CASSQEFILRTEQYF	TGTGCCAGCAGCCAAGAATTTATTTTGCGGACCGAGCAGTACTTC
12	TRBJ1-1	TRBV2	.	.	CARRRVNTEAFF	TGTGCCAGAAGACGGGTGAACACTGAAGCTTTCTTT
15	TRBJ2-7	TRBV9	few	.	CASSVGTGLPYEQYF	TGTGCCAGCAGCGTAGGAACCGGGCTTCCCTACGAGCAGTACTTC
17	TRBJ2-5	TRBV19	few	TRBD2	CASRGLAGGRRQETQYF	TGTGCCAGTAGAGGACTAGCGGGGGGCCGCCGCCAAGAGACCCAGTACTTC
15	TRBJ2-1	TRBV20-1	few	.	CSARLADSSYNEQFF	TGCAGTGCTCGGTTAGCGGATAGCTCCTACAATGAGCAGTTCTTC
13	TRBJ2-7	TRBV7-3	few	.	CASSSKNLAEQYF	TGTGCCAGCAGCTCAAAGAACCTAGCGGAGCAGTACTTC
16	TRBJ2-5	TRBV5-6	.	.	CASSLGWVGYGETQYF	TGTGCCAGCAGCTTGGGCTGGGTAGGGTATGGAGAGACCCAGTACTTC
18	TRBJ2-2	TRBV2	.	.	CASSEAVLTFVNTGELFF	TGTGCCAGCAGTGAAGCGGTACTTACCTTTGTGAACACCGGGGAGCTGTTTTTT
15	TRBJ2-1	TRBV7-6	few	.	CASSFGGAEYNEQFF	TGTGCCAGCAGCTTTGGGGGGGCGGAATACAATGAGCAGTTCTTC
16	TRBJ1-1	TRBV11-2	.	TRBD1	CASSLFRGQGGTEAFF	TGTGCCAGCAGCTTATTCAGGGGGCAGGGTGGCACTGAAGCTTTCTTT
16	TRBJ2-1	TRBV15	few	.	CATSRYTGTAYNEQFF	TGTGCCACCAGCAGATATACCGGGACTGCCTACAATGAGCAGTTCTTC
15	TRBJ2-5	TRBV7-9	many	.	CASSLAEAAQETQYF	TGTGCCAGCAGCTTAGCGGAGGCAGCCCAAGAGACCCAGTACTTC
13	TRBJ2-5	TRBV7-9	.	.	CASRKTGNETQYF	TGTGCCAGCAGAAAAACAGGGAATGAGACCCAGTACTTC
19	TRBJ2-3	TRBV5-6	.	TRBD1	CASSLGQGLNLAGSDTQYF	TGTGCCAGCAGCCTTGGACAGGGGTTAAATCTCGCGGGGTCAGATACGCAGTATTTT
14	TRBJ1-1	TRBV7-6	few	.	CASSPTRVGAEAFF	TGTGCCAGCAGCCCAACCCGGGTTGGCGCTGAAGCTTTCTTT
17	TRBJ2-5	TRBV7-9	many	.	CASSLGRGAGKSETQYF	TGTGCCAGCAGCTTAGGCCGCGGGGCAGGGAAGTCGGAGACCCAGTACTTC
11	TRBJ2-7	TRBV2	.	.	CASTNYYEQYF	TGTGCCAGCACAAACTACTACGAGCAGTACTTC
16	TRBJ1-5	TRBV5-6	.	.	CASSPPWDYSNQPQHF	TGTGCCAGCAGCCCACCCTGGGATTATAGCAATCAGCCCCAGCATTTT